This T cell receptor beta chain was identified during a study of T cells in Graves' hyperthyroidism and ophthalmopathy (dated by TCRdb to the late 2010s). Turning to the overall study: Peripheral blood was sampled at the time of initial diagnosis, prior to any treatment. To identify TCR V-J signatures that set the groups apart, the researchers used a discovery cohort of 90 to 100 patients, made up of 40 to 45 with Graves' ophthalmopathy and about 55 with stable Graves' hyperthyroidism. Prospective prediction of ophthalmopathy was tested in an independent validation cohort consisting of 18 to 20 hyperthyroidism patients and approximately 16 patients who later progressed to ophthalmopathy. For training and testing, the roughly 93 patients in the discovery cohort were randomly divided in a 7:3 ratio. Thyroid tissue and blood T-cell repertoires from several Graves' hyperthyroidism patients were also compared in the study. After blood sampling, hyperthyroidism patients were treated with methimazole at a starting dose of 30 mg daily, and ophthalmopathy patients were treated with high-dose intravenous methylprednisolone. The paper reports TCR Vbeta CDR3 sequencing of some 140 peripheral blood samples: approximately 41 ophthalmopathy, 75 to 80 hyperthyroidism and approximately 17 progressor patients.

TCR beta CDR3 regions were amplified from RNA transcripts. The first round of RT-PCR for the TCR CDR3 was performed with the HTBI primer set and the Qiagen OneStep RT-PCR kit. The libraries were constructed in a second round of multiplex PCR and then size-selected and purified. Paired-end sequencing of the libraries was performed with 100 bp reads on an Illumina HiSeq2000. Regarding the original processing steps: SOAPnuke was used to process the raw data, with reads discarded if the reads contained adapters or uncalled bases, had a mean Phred below 15, or lacked an exact constant-primer or identifier match. COPE v1.2.5 was used to merge the high-quality paired reads, and each unique nucleotide sequence was defined as a clonotype. MiTCR v1.1 was used to align the clonotypes against IMGT TRBV, TRBD and TRBJ reference segments. Only V-J combinations with frequency above 0.0001, covering approximately 99% of repertoires, were analysed. The TCS score was defined as F50 (clonal expansion) divided by E x V (chaos), with BLOSUM62-based TCRdist calculated between CDR3 peptides within each V-J. Welch's t-statistics and random forest reduced fewer than 600 V-J features to fewer than 15, which were used in a naive Bayes classifier (R e1071). Through fastp at Q25 and MiXCR, TCRdb rebuilt clones from the public reads, retaining in-frame beta chains. One record per CDR3 amino acid sequence lists the most common genes and DNA. The V and J calls reflect TCRdb's pipeline rather than the authors' work. The sample data list 490,000 or so distinct CDR3 sequences, and around 16% of these were observed just once. The top ten clones comprise 25% to 30% of the sample.

Concerning this clonotype itself: The antigen it recognizes is unknown. Base qualities are missing; no much larger clone stands one base away.

Results and caveats for the whole study, not just this receptor: Most expanded thyroid clonotypes (frequency above 0.001) were also found in blood, which suggests that blood repertoires may mirror thyroid immune responses. Sample size was not statistically predetermined, and investigators were not blinded to group allocation. In validation, the model predicted progression to ophthalmopathy with just under 71% sensitivity and about 72% specificity, a median of 6.5 months before onset. A model built on a 13 V-J signature distinguished ophthalmopathy from stable hyperthyroidism, reaching about 88% sensitivity and about 81% specificity in cross-validation and 80%/75% in testing.

Moderately to severely active disease, a Clinical Activity Score of at least 3, a NOSPECS grade of at least 4, and a duration under 3 months were present in ophthalmopathy patients. The study excluded patients with uncontrolled infections, other autoimmune diseases, pregnancy or lactation. Diagnoses were established on the basis of clinical symptoms, serum thyroxine and TRAb, thyroid ultrasound, and orbital computed tomography. PBMCs were isolated from more than 9 ml of fresh peripheral blood by Ficoll-Paque density gradient centrifugation. Total RNA was extracted with Trizol reagent, and quality was checked on an Agilent 2100 Bioanalyzer. V is reduced by 0 bases and J by 6 bases, leaving a spacing of 5 bases between them. CDR3 length: 12 amino acids, cysteine to phenylalanine. The entry retains the CDR3 DNA only, 36 bases that are in frame from base 1.

The source is a woman in her 30s with Graves' ophthalmopathy. Recombination connected TRBV12-3 or TRBV12-4 to TRBJ1-2, with the D gene call left open. Sequences were obtained from blood. The CDR3 reads as follows: CASSLAENGYTF. The base sequence is TGTGCCAGCAGTTTAGCTGAGAATGGCTACACCTTC.